The rows below give T cell receptor beta chains drawn from one sample of a study of neurological immune-mediated disorders. TCRdb reprocessed the 5' RACE reads via MiXCR and lists one record per CDR3 protein. The sample includes 55,000 to 75,000 distinct CDR3 sequences, 2% to 2.5% of them seen just once. Sample: PBMCs. The receptors were sampled from a middle-aged man with multiple sclerosis. The CDR3 runs from the conserved cysteine through the conserved F or W. The D gene is left open where the match is weak. For some rows the clone size is stated as once, few or many, or as a class when expanded; others skip it.

clone_size j_call d_call v_call cdr3_aa
many TRBJ1-4 TRBD1 TRBV24-1 CATSDSRPGQYSGKLFF
many TRBJ2-7 TRBD1 TRBV7-9 CASSPRTGYSYEQYF
many TRBJ2-3 NA TRBV7-3 CASSLSPQGGADSQYF
many TRBJ2-7 TRBD2 TRBV6-5 CASSYFERGGEQYF
many TRBJ1-1 TRBD1 TRBV6-1 CASSDRGLPTEAFF
many TRBJ2-7 TRBD1 TRBV7-8 CASSLDGTGYNEQYF
many TRBJ2-3 NA TRBV2 CASSRTQSTDTQYF
NA TRBJ1-2 NA TRBV2 CDSGKGIYGYTF
NA TRBJ2-5 TRBD1 TRBV2 CASPSDRGRRETQYF
many TRBJ2-3 TRBD2 TRBV7-6 CASSTGLAGVKDTQYF
once TRBJ1-1 NA TRBV27 CASGGNSGTMNTEAFF
many TRBJ1-1 TRBD1 TRBV6-6 CASSQTGGGFEAFF
many TRBJ1-3 TRBD1 TRBV12-3/TRBV12-4 CASRGTADIYF
few TRBJ2-2 NA TRBV6-1 CASSEVETANTGELFF
many TRBJ2-3 NA TRBV4-3 CASSLRGETDTQYF
many TRBJ2-7 TRBD1 TRBV20-1 CSARVFRGTYEQYF